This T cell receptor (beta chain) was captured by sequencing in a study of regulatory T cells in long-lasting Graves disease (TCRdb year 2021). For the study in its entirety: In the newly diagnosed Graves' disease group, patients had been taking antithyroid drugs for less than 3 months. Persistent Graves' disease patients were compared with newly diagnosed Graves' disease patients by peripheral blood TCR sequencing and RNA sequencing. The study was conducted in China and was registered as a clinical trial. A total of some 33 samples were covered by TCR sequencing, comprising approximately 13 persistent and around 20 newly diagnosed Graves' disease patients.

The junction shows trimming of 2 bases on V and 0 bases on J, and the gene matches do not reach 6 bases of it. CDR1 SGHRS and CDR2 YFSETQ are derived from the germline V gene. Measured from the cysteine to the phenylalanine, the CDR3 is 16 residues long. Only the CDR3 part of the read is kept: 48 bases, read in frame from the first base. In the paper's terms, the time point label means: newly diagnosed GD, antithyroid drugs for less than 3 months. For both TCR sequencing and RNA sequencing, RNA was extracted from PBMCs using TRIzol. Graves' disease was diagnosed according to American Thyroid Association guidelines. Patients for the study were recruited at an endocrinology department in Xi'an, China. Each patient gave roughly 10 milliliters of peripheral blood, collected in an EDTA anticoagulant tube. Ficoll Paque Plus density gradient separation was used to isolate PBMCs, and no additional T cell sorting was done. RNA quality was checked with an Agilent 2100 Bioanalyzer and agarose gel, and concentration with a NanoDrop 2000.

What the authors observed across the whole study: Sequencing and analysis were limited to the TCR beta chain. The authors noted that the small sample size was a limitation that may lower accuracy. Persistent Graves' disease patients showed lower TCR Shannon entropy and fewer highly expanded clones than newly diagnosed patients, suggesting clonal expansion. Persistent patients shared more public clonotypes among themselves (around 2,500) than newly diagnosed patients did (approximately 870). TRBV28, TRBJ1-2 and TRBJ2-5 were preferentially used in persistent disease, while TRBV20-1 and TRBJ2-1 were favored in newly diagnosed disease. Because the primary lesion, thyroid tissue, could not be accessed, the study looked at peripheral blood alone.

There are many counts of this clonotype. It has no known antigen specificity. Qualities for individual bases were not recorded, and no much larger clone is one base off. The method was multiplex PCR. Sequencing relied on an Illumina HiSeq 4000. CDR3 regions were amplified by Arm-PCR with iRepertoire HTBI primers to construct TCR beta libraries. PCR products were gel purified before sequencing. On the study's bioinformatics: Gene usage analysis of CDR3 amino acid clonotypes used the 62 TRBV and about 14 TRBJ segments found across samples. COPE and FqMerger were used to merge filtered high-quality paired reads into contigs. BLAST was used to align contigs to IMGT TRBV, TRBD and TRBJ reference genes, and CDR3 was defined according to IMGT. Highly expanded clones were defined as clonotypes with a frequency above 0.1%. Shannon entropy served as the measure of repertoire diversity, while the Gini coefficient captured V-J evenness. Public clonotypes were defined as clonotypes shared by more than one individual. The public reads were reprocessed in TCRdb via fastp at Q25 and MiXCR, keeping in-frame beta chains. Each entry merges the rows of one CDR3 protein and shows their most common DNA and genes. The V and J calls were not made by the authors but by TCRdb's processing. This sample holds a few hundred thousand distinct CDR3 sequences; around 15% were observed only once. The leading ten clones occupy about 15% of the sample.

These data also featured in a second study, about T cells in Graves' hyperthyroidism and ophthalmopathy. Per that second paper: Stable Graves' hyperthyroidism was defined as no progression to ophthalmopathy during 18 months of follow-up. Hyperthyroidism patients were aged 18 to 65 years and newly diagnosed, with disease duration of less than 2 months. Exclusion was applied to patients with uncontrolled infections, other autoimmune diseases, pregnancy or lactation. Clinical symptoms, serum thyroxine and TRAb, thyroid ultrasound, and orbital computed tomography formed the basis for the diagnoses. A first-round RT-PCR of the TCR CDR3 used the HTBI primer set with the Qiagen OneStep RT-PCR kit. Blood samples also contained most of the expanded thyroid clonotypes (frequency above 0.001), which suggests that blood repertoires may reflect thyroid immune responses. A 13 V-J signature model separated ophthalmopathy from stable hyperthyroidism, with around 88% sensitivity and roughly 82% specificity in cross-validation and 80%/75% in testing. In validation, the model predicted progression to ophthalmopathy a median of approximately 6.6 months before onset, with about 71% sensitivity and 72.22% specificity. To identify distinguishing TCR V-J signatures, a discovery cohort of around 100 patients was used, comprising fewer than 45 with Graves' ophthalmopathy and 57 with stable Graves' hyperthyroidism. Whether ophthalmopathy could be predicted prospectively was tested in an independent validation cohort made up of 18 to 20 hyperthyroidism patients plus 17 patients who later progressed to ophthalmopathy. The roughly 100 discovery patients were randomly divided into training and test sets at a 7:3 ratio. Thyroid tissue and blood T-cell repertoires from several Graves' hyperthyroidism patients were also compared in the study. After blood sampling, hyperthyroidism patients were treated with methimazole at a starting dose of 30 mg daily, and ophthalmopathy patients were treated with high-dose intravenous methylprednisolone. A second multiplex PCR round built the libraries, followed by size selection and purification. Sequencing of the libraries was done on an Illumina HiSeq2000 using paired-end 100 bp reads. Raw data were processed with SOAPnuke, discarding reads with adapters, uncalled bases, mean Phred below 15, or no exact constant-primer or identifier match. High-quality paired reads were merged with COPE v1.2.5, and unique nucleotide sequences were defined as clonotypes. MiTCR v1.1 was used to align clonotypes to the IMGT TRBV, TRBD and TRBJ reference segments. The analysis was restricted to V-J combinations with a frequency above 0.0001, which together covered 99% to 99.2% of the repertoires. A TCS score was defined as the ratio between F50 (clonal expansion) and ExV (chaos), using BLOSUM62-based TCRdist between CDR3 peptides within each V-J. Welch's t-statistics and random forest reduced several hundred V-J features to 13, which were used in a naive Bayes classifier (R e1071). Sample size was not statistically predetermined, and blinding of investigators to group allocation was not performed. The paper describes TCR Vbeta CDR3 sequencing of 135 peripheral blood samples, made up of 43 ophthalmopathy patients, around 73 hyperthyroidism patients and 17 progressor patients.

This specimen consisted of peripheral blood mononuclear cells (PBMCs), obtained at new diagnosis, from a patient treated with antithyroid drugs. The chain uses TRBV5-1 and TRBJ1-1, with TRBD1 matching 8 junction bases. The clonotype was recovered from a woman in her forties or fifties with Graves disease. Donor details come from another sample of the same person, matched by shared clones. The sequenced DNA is TGCGCCAGCAGCTTCCAAACAGGGGGGATGAACACTGAAGCTTTCTTT. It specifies CASSFQTGGMNTEAFF.